Listed below are T cell receptor beta chains from one sample, sequenced in a study of blood T cell repertoires in COVID-19. Sequenced by immunoSEQ multiplex PCR; TCRdb stores in-frame clones only, minus some. This table has about 120,000 clones, roughly 80% appearing once. Sequencing input: peripheral blood. The source of these receptors is a man younger than 45 with acute or convalescent COVID-19. Each CDR3 is given with its conserved first and last residue. The D gene is left open where the match is weak. Not every row has a clone size; where given, it reads once, few, many or a size class.

D	V	size	CDR3
TRBD1	TRBV6-4	few	CATSDRATGELFF
-	TRBV7-8	-	CATLRGVSTDTQYF
-	TRBV10-2	-	CASSAQRNTEAFF
TRBD2	TRBV18	-	CASSPLAGVPTGELFF
TRBD2	TRBV29-1	-	CSVEFEQSGRGSTQYF
-	TRBV27	-	CASSLSGVGNTEAFF
-	TRBV6-2/TRBV6-3	-	CASTYGGFQETQYF
-	TRBV7-2	few	CASSLTKAGELFF
-	TRBV10-1	-	CASSAMGGQGRTEAFF
TRBD2	TRBV7-2	-	CASSLMVAGGSETQYF
-	TRBV7-8	-	CASSLSLGEFGGYTF
TRBD1	TRBV2	-	CASNRQGSSYNEQFF
-	TRBV5-4	-	CASSQDSYGYTF
TRBD1	TRBV7-2	few	CASSLAQGAFEKLFF